One and the same sample provided the 22 T cell receptor beta chains below, sequenced in a study of tissue T cells after allogeneic stem cell transplantation (dated by TCRdb to 2021 to 2024). Receptor libraries were prepared by the immunoSEQ multiplex PCR assay. TCRdb obtained this table from immuneACCESS and retained in-frame rearrangements with V and J assigned. These tables miss some clones; where compared with another copy, unresolved V genes account for less than half of the shortfall, and the remainder is unexplained. This sample is represented by tens of thousands of clones; less than 75% of them were singletons. The ten largest account for approximately 8% of the sample. The time point label, read with the paper, signifies: human tissue collected at research (rapid) autopsy. The sequencing used tissue from the ileum, collected at autopsy. The receptors here all came from a female donor aged 60 or older with lung cancer.

This chain links TRBV7-3 with TRBJ2-3; 13 bases are a match to TRBD2. J lost 8 bases, V lost 5 bases, and 7 bases had no gene match. The CDR3 covers 15 residues. The germline gives CDR1 SGHTA, CDR2 FQGTGA. DNA of the CDR3: TGTGCCAGCAGCCCCGTTACTAGCGGGAGGGGTACGCAGTATTTT. Translated, it gives CASSPVTSGRGTQYF.

The chain carries TRBV18 and TRBJ2-7, with D maybe TRBD2 (6 bases). Trimming stripped 3 bases from V and 6 bases from J, with 18 bases between. The CDR3 is 15 residues long. Germline CDR1 is KGHSH and CDR2 is LQKENI. CDR3 residues: CASSPPGSGGAEQYF. In DNA, the CDR3 is TGTGCCAGCTCACCCCCGGGTAGCGGTGGGGCCGAGCAGTACTTC.

In this sample, this clone turned up a few times. Here the CDR3 DNA reads TGTGCCAGCAGCTGGACAGGGAGAGAGACCCAGTACTTC. Protein: CASSWTGRETQYF. The chain has TRBV7-9 and TRBJ2-5, with 8 bases that match TRBD1. The V and J ends lost 4 bases and 4 bases, in that order; junction bases with no gene match: 2. The CDR3 loop spans 13 amino acids. The germline CDR1 and CDR2 sequences are SEHNR and FQNEAQ (reference sequence). The full variable domain, with the rest looked up from reference TRBV7-9 and TRBJ2-5, is DTGVSQNPRHKITKRGQNVTFRCDPISEHNRLYWYRQTLGQGPEFLTYFQNEAQLEKSRLLSDRFSAERPKGSFSTLEIQRTEQGDSAMYLCASSWTGRETQYFGPGTRLLVL.

The chain is built from TRBV14 and TRBJ1-1; D gene uncertain. V dropped 6 bases and J dropped 0 bases, with 8 bases sitting between them. Germline V CDR1 and CDR2: SGHDN, FVKESK. CDR3 size: 13 residues. As DNA, the CDR3 is TGTGCCAGCAGTTTCAGCCTGAACACTGAAGCTTTCTTT. Translating it yields CASSFSLNTEAFF.

The CDR3 loop is CASSYDRSYGYTF. The CDR3 DNA reads as TGTGCCAGCAGTTATGACAGGAGCTATGGCTACACCTTC. V and J are TRBV6-2 or TRBV6-3 and TRBJ1-2; TRBD1 might be the D (6 bases). V shed 3 bases and J shed 4 bases, with 9 bases lying between them. This CDR3 has 13 amino acids. From germline, CDR1 is MNHEY and CDR2 SVGEGT.

This chain uses TRBV6-6 with TRBJ1-1; the match to TRBD1 covers 8 bases. V lost 5 bases and J lost 1; bases outside the gene matches: 6. CDR3 size: 15 residues. CDR1 is MNHNY, CDR2 SVGAGI, per germline (reference sequence). CDR3 protein: CASSRDGTGNTEAFF. DNA for the CDR3: TGTGCCAGCAGTCGCGACGGGACAGGGAACACTGAAGCTTTCTTT.

This clone was recorded a few times. This rearrangement joins TRBV19 to TRBJ1-5, with D unclear. CDR1 is LNHDA and CDR2 is SQIVND in the germline V gene (reference sequence). The V and J ends lost 3 bases and 7 bases respectively, with 7 bases between them. CDR3 length: 12 residues. The CDR3 reads CASSIGEQPQHF. As DNA, the CDR3 is TGTGCCAGTAGTATCGGGGAACAGCCCCAGCATTTT.

The chain links TRBV15 to TRBJ1-1, with a possible D match to TRBD1 (5 bases). The CDR3 spans 16 residues. V was trimmed by 2 bases and J by 1 base, leaving 14 bases between them. The germline V gene encodes CDR1 LNHNV and CDR2 YYDKDF (reference sequence). Here the CDR3 DNA reads TGTGCCACCAGCAGACTAGCCGCAGGGTCGAACACTGAAGCTTTCTTT. Its protein product is CATSRLAAGSNTEAFF.

The rearrangement uses TRBV9 and TRBJ1-4; D gene unclear. This CDR3 comprises 18 residues. Germline V CDR1 and CDR2: SGDLS, YYNGEE. The V end lost 6 bases, the J end lost 1 base, and 22 bases lay between the germline ends. The CDR3 sequence: CASTDSPSDFGTNEKLFF. The CDR3, as DNA: TGTGCCAGCACCGACTCCCCCTCCGATTTTGGAACTAATGAAAAACTGTTTTTT. Supplemented by reference TRBV9 and TRBJ1-4, the full variable domain reads DSGVTQTPKHLITATGQRVTLRCSPRSGDLSVYWYQQSLDQGLQFLIQYYNGEERAKGNILERFSAQQFPDLHSELNLSSLELGDSALYFCASTDSPSDFGTNEKLFFGSGTQLSVL.

The V and J genes are TRBV5-1 and TRBJ2-3; a weak D match, TRBD1 (5 bases). Germline lookup yields CDR1 SGHRS and CDR2 YFSETQ. The CDR3 has 15 residues. V dropped 0 bases and J dropped 2 bases, with 10 bases sitting between them. The CDR3 DNA reads as TGCGCCAGCAGCTTGGTTGGGGCCTACACAGATACGCAGTATTTT. It translates to CASSLVGAYTDTQYF.

The chain has TRBV19 and TRBJ2-2; D assignment may be TRBD1 or TRBD2 (5 bases each). V lost 6 bases and J lost 0, with 11 bases in between. This CDR3 spans 15 amino acids. Germline V gene sequence: CDR1 LNHDA, CDR2 SQIVND (reference sequence). The chain's CDR3 is CASRGRQPNTGELFF. The CDR3 DNA sequence: TGTGCCAGTAGGGGACGGCAACCGAACACCGGGGAGCTGTTTTTT.

This chain connects TRBV30 to TRBJ1-4, with D perhaps matching TRBD1 (5 bases). The germline V and J ends were trimmed by 4 bases and 4 bases, with 10 bases remaining between them. The CDR3 extends over 13 amino acids. The germline CDR1 and CDR2 sequences are GTSNPN and SVGIG (reference sequence). DNA for the CDR3: TGTGCCTGGACAGACAGCTTTAATGAAAAACTGTTTTTT. It encodes CAWTDSFNEKLFF.

This sequence joins TRBV5-1 and TRBJ2-2; TRBD1 is a possible D gene (6 bases). V lost 2 bases, J lost 5 bases, and 13 bases lay in between. The CDR3 consists of 15 residues. CDR1 is SGHRS and CDR2 is YFSETQ in the germline V gene. The CDR3 here is CASSFMGAGTGELFF. CDR3 sequence (DNA): TGCGCCAGCAGCTTTATGGGGGCTGGTACCGGGGAGCTGTTTTTT.

The chain has TRBV2 and TRBJ2-1, with 11 bases that match TRBD2. The CDR3 has 15 amino acids. In germline, CDR1 is SNHLY, CDR2 FYNNEI. J was trimmed by 4 bases and V by 6 bases; bases with no gene match: 5. CDR3 sequence: CASRVTSGMYNEQFF. The CDR3 nucleotides are TGTGCCAGCAGGGTGACTAGCGGGATGTACAATGAGCAGTTCTTC.

The chain uses TRBV11-2 and TRBJ2-1; D remains unclear. The CDR3 is made up of 15 amino acids. The V gene lost 0 bases and the J gene lost 4 bases, with 10 bases spanning the gap. Looked up from germline, CDR1 is SGHAT and CDR2 is FQNNGV. The CDR3 loop is CASSLEASKYNEQFF. In DNA form, the CDR3 reads TGTGCCAGCAGCTTAGAGGCCTCCAAGTACAATGAGCAGTTCTTC.

The chain has TRBV6-6 and TRBJ2-5; D may be TRBD1 or TRBD2 (6 bases each). The germline V gene encodes CDR1 MNHNY and CDR2 SVGAGI (reference sequence). CDR3 length equals 14 residues. Trimming left V 6 bases short and J 5 bases short, with 16 bases between. CDR3 sequence reads: CASSLQGGGETQYF. The CDR3 region has the DNA TGTGCCAGCAGCCTACAGGGTGGGGGGGAGACCCAGTACTTC.

This clone was counted between two and nine times. This chain links TRBV30 with TRBJ1-1, with 7 bases that match TRBD1. J gave up 11 bases and V 1 base, and 10 bases lay outside the gene matches. CDR1 is GTSNPN and CDR2 is SVGIG in the germline V gene (reference sequence). The CDR3 spans 13 residues. CDR3 nucleotide sequence: TGTGCCTGGAGTGGACAGGGTAAGGGGGTGGCTTTCTTT. Translating gives CAWSGQGKGVAFF. The whole variable domain, filled in from reference TRBV30 and TRBJ1-1, reads SQTIHQWPATLVQPVGSPLSLECTVEGTSNPNLYWYRQAAGRGLQLLFYSVGIGQISSEVPQNLSASRPQDRQFILSSKKLLLSDSGFYLCAWSGQGKGVAFFGQGTRLTVV.

The V call is TRBV5-1, the J call TRBJ2-7, with TRBD2 as a possible D gene (6 bases). The CDR3 has 13 residues. V lost 5 bases and J lost 0, with 9 bases in between. Germline values: CDR1 SGHRS, CDR2 YFSETQ. The DNA of the CDR3 is TGCGCCAGCAGGGGGACTCTCTCCTACGAGCAGTACTTC. Protein sequence: CASRGTLSYEQYF.

The rearrangement joins TRBV28 to TRBJ2-5; D is perhaps TRBD1 or TRBD2 (5 bases each). Trimming stripped 7 bases from V and 9 bases from J, with 18 bases between. Germline V lookup: CDR1 MDHEN, CDR2 SYDVKM. The CDR3 is made up of 13 amino acids. The CDR3 nucleotides are TGTGCCAGCACCCTCCAAGGATTGGGGGCCCAGTACTTC. Translated: CASTLQGLGAQYF.

A few counts support this clone. The gene calls are TRBV7-8 and TRBJ2-5, with TRBD2 matching over 9 bases. The CDR3 consists of 16 residues. Germline V lookup: CDR1 SGHVS, CDR2 FQNEAQ. Unmatched junction bases numbered 7, after V lost 3 bases and J lost 2 bases. The CDR3 loop is CASSFGQREVQETQYF. CDR3 nucleotides: TGTGCCAGCAGCTTCGGTCAGCGGGAGGTACAAGAGACCCAGTACTTC. Full variable domain (missing parts from reference TRBV7-8 and TRBJ2-5): GAGVSQSPRYKVAKRGQDVALRCDPISGHVSLFWYQQALGQGPEFLTYFQNEAQLDKSGLPSDRFFAERPEGSVSTLKIQRTQQEDSAVYLCASSFGQREVQETQYFGPGTRLLVL.

This chain connects TRBV6-2 or TRBV6-3 to TRBJ1-5; unclear D gene. Germline V CDR1 and CDR2: MNHEY, SVGEGT. Trimming stripped 2 bases from V and 3 bases from J, with 8 bases between. There are 14 residues in the CDR3. CDR3 coding DNA: TGTGCCAGCAGTTACCAGTCCTTCAATCAGCCCCAGCATTTT. This gives the protein CASSYQSFNQPQHF.

The rearrangement links TRBV19 to TRBJ1-1, with D unresolved. V lost 3 bases to trimming and J lost 7 bases, with 12 bases between them. The CDR3 loop spans 13 amino acids. Germline values: CDR1 LNHDA, CDR2 SQIVND (reference sequence). CDR3 nucleotide sequence: TGTGCCAGTAGTATCGGGAGAGGGAGTGAAGCTTTCTTT. Protein: CASSIGRGSEAFF.